Listed below are T cell receptor beta chains from one sample, sequenced in a study of cytomegalovirus exposure and HLA in healthy donors. Repertoires were generated with immunoSEQ multiplex PCR, while TCRdb's copy carries only in-frame clones and drops some. The table has 150,000 to 200,000 clones, roughly 70% seen once. Sequencing was carried out using PBMCs. The origin of the receptors is a male donor in good health and CMV-seronegative. Each CDR3 is given with its conserved first and last residue.

J: TRBJ1-5
V: TRBV29-1
CDR3: CSVPSWDRTLYSNQPQHF

J: TRBJ2-7
V: TRBV30
CDR3: CAWRPRDRGYEQYF

J: TRBJ1-2
V: TRBV5-4
CDR3: CASSLDIFTNYGYTF

J: TRBJ1-2
V: TRBV6-1
CDR3: CASNLRQGDYGYTF

J: TRBJ1-1
V: TRBV7-9
CDR3: CASSIARDREAFF

J: TRBJ1-2
V: TRBV28
CDR3: CATRKGSSYSGYTF

J: TRBJ1-2
V: TRBV18
CDR3: CASSPGTAGNYGYTF

J: TRBJ1-2
V: TRBV5-1
CDR3: CASKLDSYDYGYTF

J: TRBJ1-2
V: TRBV6-1
CDR3: CASSVSTVYGYTF

J: TRBJ2-7
V: TRBV5-4
CDR3: CASSSGDRGRLEEYF

J: TRBJ2-5
V: TRBV29-1
CDR3: CSFRETQYF

J: TRBJ2-5
V: TRBV2
CDR3: CASSGYSGPQETQYF

J: TRBJ2-2
V: TRBV7-2
CDR3: CASSFMRVQGASSGELFF

J: TRBJ1-4
V: TRBV28
CDR3: CASSPGQREKLFF

J: TRBJ1-2
V: TRBV15
CDR3: CATSRAPPNGYTF

J: TRBJ1-2
V: TRBV30
CDR3: CAWNRGGDYGYTF

J: TRBJ2-1
V: TRBV7-9
CDR3: CASSPERGFYNEQFF